This T cell receptor beta chain was observed in a study of lymphopenia after photon versus proton radiotherapy. Study observations and caveats: Only patients who died were analyzed for survival; proton advantage is unproven. A bigger post-nadir fall in TCR diversity correlated inversely with survival time in deceased patients. Photon-treated patients lost naive T cells and TCR diversity; proton-treated stayed stable.

This CDR3 has 15 amino acids. V dropped 6 bases and J dropped 7 bases, with 16 bases sitting between them. Germline V lookup: CDR1 SEHNR, CDR2 FQNEAQ (reference sequence). The data were produced by immunoSEQ multiplex PCR, yet TCRdb's version contains in-frame clones alone and is incomplete. This table has around 70,000 clones, around 90% appearing once. As for this clone: Antigen unknown.

The material was peripheral blood, obtained from a patient treated with photon-based radiotherapy. This rearrangement joins TRBV7-9 to TRBJ1-6; D remains unclear. The sequence was obtained from a woman aged 40 to 50 with cholangiocarcinoma. CDR3 sequence (DNA): TGTGCCAGCAGTAAAACTAACGTTGGAAATTCACCCCTCCACTTT. This sequence encodes CASSKTNVGNSPLHF.